These T cell receptor beta chains were read from a single sample in a study of a mutant IDH1 vaccine in newly diagnosed glioma. Repertoires were generated with immunoSEQ multiplex PCR, while TCRdb's copy carries only in-frame clones and drops some. The top ten hold around 5.7% of the sample, which has about 47,000 clones, roughly 91% seen once. The antigens these receptors bind are not known. The material sequenced was PBMCs, taken from a glioma patient whose treatment included an IDH1 peptide vaccine. The receptors derive from a woman aged 40 to 50 with glioma. The CDR3 runs from the conserved cysteine through the conserved F or W. D genes are given only for firm matches. For some rows the clone size is stated as once, few or many, or as a class when expanded; others skip it.

d_gene	abundance	v_gene	j_gene	CDR3nt	CDR3aa
TRBD2	-	TRBV30	TRBJ2-1	TGTGCCTGGACAGCGGGAGGGCATGAGCAGTTCTTC	CAWTAGGHEQFF
TRBD2	-	TRBV6-5	TRBJ2-1	TGTGCCAGCAGTTATTCGGGACTAGGTCTATACAATGAGCAGTTCTTC	CASSYSGLGLYNEQFF
-	once	TRBV27	TRBJ2-7	TGTGCCAGCAGTTTATCTGCCTACTTCTACGAGCAGTACTTC	CASSLSAYFYEQYF
TRBD2	once	TRBV7-9	TRBJ2-3	TGTGCCAGCAGCTTAGCTACGCTAGCGGGAGGAAATACGCAGTATTTT	CASSLATLAGGNTQYF
-	-	TRBV7-7	TRBJ1-1	TGTGCTAGCAGCTTCGCATCGGAGAACACTGAAGCTTTCTTT	CASSFASENTEAFF
-	-	TRBV2	TRBJ2-5	TGTGCCAGCACCCTTCAGGGGTTTCGGGAGACCCAGTACTTC	CASTLQGFRETQYF
-	-	TRBV7-6	TRBJ2-7	TGTGCCAGCAGCTTATTAGCTGACGAGCAGTACTTC	CASSLLADEQYF
-	-	TRBV5-1	TRBJ1-1	TGCGCCAGCAGCTTGGCAGTTGCGGGATTGGACACTGAAGCTTTCTTT	CASSLAVAGLDTEAFF
TRBD1	-	TRBV2	TRBJ2-2	TGTGCCAGCAGATTTGGACAGGGCCTTCTATTATCGAACACCGGGGAGCTGTTTTTT	CASRFGQGLLLSNTGELFF
-	-	TRBV28	TRBJ2-5	TGTGCCAGCAGTATACCAACCCGGGCTAGCGAACAAGAGACCCAGTACTTC	CASSIPTRASEQETQYF
-	-	TRBV19	TRBJ1-1	TGTGCCAGTAGTATGGAGACAGTGAACACTGAAGCTTTCTTT	CASSMETVNTEAFF
TRBD2	-	TRBV7-2	TRBJ2-7	TGTGCCAGCAGCTTAGACGGGGGGGTTCCCTACGAGCAGTACTTC	CASSLDGGVPYEQYF
-	-	TRBV5-1	TRBJ1-4	TGCGCCAGCAGCTTGGCAGGGGCGGCTAATGAAAAACTGTTTTTT	CASSLAGAANEKLFF
TRBD1	-	TRBV19	TRBJ1-5	TGTGCCAGTAGTCCGACCCAGGGGGCTTGGGATCAGCCCCAGCATTTT	CASSPTQGAWDQPQHF
-	-	TRBV6-1	TRBJ2-5	TGTGCCAGCAGTGGATTGGACTTGCAAGAGACCCAGTACTTC	CASSGLDLQETQYF
-	-	TRBV4-3	TRBJ2-3	TGCGCCAGCAGTCACGATCCTAGCACAGATACGCAGTATTTT	CASSHDPSTDTQYF
TRBD1	-	TRBV5-4	TRBJ1-2	TGTGCCAGCAGCGAGGACAGGAACTATGGCTACACCTTC	CASSEDRNYGYTF
-	-	TRBV2	TRBJ1-4	TGTGCCAGCAGTTCCAGTCAACTTGCAACTAATGAAAAACTGTTTTTT	CASSSSQLATNEKLFF
-	-	TRBV18	TRBJ1-1	TGTGCCAGCTCACGGGCAGACTCGAACACTGAAGCTTTCTTT	CASSRADSNTEAFF
-	-	TRBV4-3	TRBJ1-1	TGCGCCAGCAGCCAAACAGGGCCGAACACTGAAGCTTTCTTT	CASSQTGPNTEAFF
TRBD1	-	TRBV18	TRBJ2-5	TGTGCCAGCTCACGTCAGGGGGTTGAGACCCAGTACTTC	CASSRQGVETQYF
TRBD1	-	TRBV9	TRBJ2-3	TGTGCCAGCAGCGTAGGGGGACAGGGGATAGATACGCAGTATTTT	CASSVGGQGIDTQYF
-	-	TRBV9	TRBJ1-5	TGTGCCAGCAGCGTAACAGGTGGAAGCAATCAGCCCCAGCATTTT	CASSVTGGSNQPQHF
-	-	TRBV13	TRBJ1-1	TGTGCCAGCAGCTTAGCGACGTCGGGGGGCACTGAAGCTTTCTTT	CASSLATSGGTEAFF
TRBD1	-	TRBV11-1	TRBJ2-7	TGTGCCAGCAGCCCTAGACAGGGTGGTGTCTACGAGCAGTACTTC	CASSPRQGGVYEQYF
TRBD2	-	TRBV19	TRBJ2-3	TGTGCCAGTAGGTTAAACAACCTAGCGGGAGTCGAAGATACGCAGTATTTT	CASRLNNLAGVEDTQYF
-	-	TRBV7-9	TRBJ1-1	TGTGCCAGCAGCTTAGAAGGAGGCAGCGAAGCTTTCTTT	CASSLEGGSEAFF
-	-	TRBV4-1	TRBJ2-2	TGCGCCAGCAGCCGCCGGGACTCGACCTCAACCGGGGAGCTGTTTTTT	CASSRRDSTSTGELFF
-	-	TRBV7-9	TRBJ1-1	TGTGCCAGCAGCCCAACAGGGAAAGTTGGTTCTGTAGCTGAAGCTTTCTTT	CASSPTGKVGSVAEAFF
-	-	TRBV6-5	TRBJ1-1	TGTGCCAGCAGTTACGGGGGGTCCACTGAAGCTTTCTTT	CASSYGGSTEAFF
TRBD1	-	TRBV7-6	TRBJ2-3	TGTGCCAGCAGCTCGGGACAGGGAAGCACAGATACGCAGTATTTT	CASSSGQGSTDTQYF
TRBD1	-	TRBV7-2	TRBJ2-4	TGTGCCAGCAGCAGGACAGGAGCCAAAAACATTCAGTACTTC	CASSRTGAKNIQYF
TRBD2	-	TRBV4-1	TRBJ2-7	TGCGCCAGCAGCCCTAGCGGGAGCTCCTACGAGCAGTACTTC	CASSPSGSSYEQYF
-	-	TRBV2	TRBJ2-5	TGTGCCAGCAGGAAAGTAGAGACCCAGTACTTC	CASRKVETQYF
-	few	TRBV7-2	TRBJ1-2	TGTGCCAGCAGCTTAAGGACCTATGGCTACACCTTC	CASSLRTYGYTF
-	-	TRBV6-5	TRBJ2-5	TGTGCCAGCAGTTACTCGACGGGGGAAGAGACCCAGTACTTC	CASSYSTGEETQYF
-	-	TRBV4-1	TRBJ1-2	TGCGCCAGCAGCCCCCTAGGTCGAGGGGGGTGGTTCTATGGCTACACCTTC	CASSPLGRGGWFYGYTF
-	-	TRBV10-1	TRBJ1-2	TGCGCCAGCAGTGAGGACAGCGAGGGCTCCTATGGCTACACCTTC	CASSEDSEGSYGYTF
-	-	TRBV2	TRBJ1-2	TGTGCCAGCAGTGAAGTTGGGGGAGGAGATGGCTACACCTTC	CASSEVGGGDGYTF
-	-	TRBV5-4	TRBJ1-3	TGTGCCACCTTCAGGGAGTCTGGAAACACCATATATTTT	CATFRESGNTIYF
-	once	TRBV6-5	TRBJ1-1	TGTGCCAGCAGTTTGTCCCAGGGTGGCACTGAAGCTTTCTTT	CASSLSQGGTEAFF
TRBD1	-	TRBV5-1	TRBJ1-4	TGCGCCAGCAGCTCGCGACAGGGGGGTGAAAAACTGTTTTTT	CASSSRQGGEKLFF
TRBD2	-	TRBV4-1	TRBJ2-7	TGCGCCAGCAGCCCAGGGCCCCTAACTAGCGGGAGGTCCTACGAGCAGTACTTC	CASSPGPLTSGRSYEQYF